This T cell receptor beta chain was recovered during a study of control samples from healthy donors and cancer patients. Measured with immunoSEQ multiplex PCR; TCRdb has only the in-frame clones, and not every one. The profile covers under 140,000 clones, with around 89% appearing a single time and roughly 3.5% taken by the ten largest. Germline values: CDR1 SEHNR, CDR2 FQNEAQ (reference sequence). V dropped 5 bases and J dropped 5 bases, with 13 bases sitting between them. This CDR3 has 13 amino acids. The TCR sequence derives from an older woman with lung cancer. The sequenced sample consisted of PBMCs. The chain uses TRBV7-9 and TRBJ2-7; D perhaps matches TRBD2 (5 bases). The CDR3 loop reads CASSPSRENEQYF. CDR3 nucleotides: TGTGCCAGCAGCCCCTCGAGGGAAAACGAGCAGTACTTC.